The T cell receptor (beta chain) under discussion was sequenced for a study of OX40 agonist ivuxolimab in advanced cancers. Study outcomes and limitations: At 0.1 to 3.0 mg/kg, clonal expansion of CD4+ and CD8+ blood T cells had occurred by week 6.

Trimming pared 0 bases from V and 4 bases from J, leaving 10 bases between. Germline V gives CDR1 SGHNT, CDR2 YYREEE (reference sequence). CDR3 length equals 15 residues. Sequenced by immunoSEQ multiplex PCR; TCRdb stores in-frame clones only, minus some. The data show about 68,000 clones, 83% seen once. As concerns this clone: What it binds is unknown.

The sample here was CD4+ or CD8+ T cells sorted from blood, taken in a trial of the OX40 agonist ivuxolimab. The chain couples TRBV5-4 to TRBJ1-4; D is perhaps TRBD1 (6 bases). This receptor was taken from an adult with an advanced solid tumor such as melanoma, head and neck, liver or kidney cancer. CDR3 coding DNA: TGTGCCAGCAGCTTGGGGGGGCCCGTTAATGAAAAACTGTTTTTT. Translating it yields CASSLGGPVNEKLFF.